This section outlines one T cell receptor beta chain sequence together with its context. In the original workflow: Amplified reference gene primers provided the basis for estimating nucleated cell counts. Profiling relied on immunoSEQ multiplex PCR, and the TCRdb table lists in-frame clones only, not all of them. V, J and clone size are those of that table, while D and trimming were read from the DNA. The sample records about 24,000 clones, about 88% being singletons. From germline, CDR1 is KGHSH and CDR2 LQKENI. Trimming removed 3 bases at V and 2 bases at J, with 14 bases between. The CDR3 contains 15 residues. This specimen comes from a study of blood T cell repertoires in COVID-19. Whole-study context: Whether acute or convalescent, the COVID-19 samples came from the United States, Italy and Spain. PBMCs, B-cell-depleted T cells, or T cells were the source of the cDNA or gDNA that made up the material.

This sequence was found in a human donor in a cohort sampled during active COVID-19. Sequences were obtained from peripheral blood. The genes are TRBV18 and TRBJ2-7; D may be TRBD1 (6 bases). CDR3 in DNA: TGTGCCAGCTCACCGAACAGGGTGCAGACCTACGAGCAGTACTTC. This gives the protein CASSPNRVQTYEQYF. Supplemented by reference TRBV18 and TRBJ2-7, the full variable domain reads NAGVMQNPRHLVRRRGQEARLRCSPMKGHSHVYWYRQLPEEGLKFMVYLQKENIIDESGMPKERFSAEFPKEGPSILRIQQVVRGDSAAYFCASSPNRVQTYEQYFGPGTRLTVT.